The present entry profiles one T cell receptor beta chain with its context. Its target is unknown. Relative to the germline gene, one junction end is altered; a read error may explain this. The entry originates in a study of cytomegalovirus exposure and HLA in healthy donors. The study's findings and limits: Most TCRs appeared rarely, but some public TCRs recurred in many donors. Later analysis showed most CMV-associated TCR beta chains appearing HLA-restricted. Being productive about 87% or about 30% of the time was typical of most TCR beta V segments in an earlier analysis.

The PCR had 60 Vbeta and 13 Jbeta primers. Generated by immunoSEQ multiplex PCR, the TCRdb table keeps only in-frame clones and is missing some. Of 100,000 to 150,000 clones listed, approximately 81% are singletons. CDR3 length: 13 residues. Per the germline V gene, CDR1 is SEHNR and CDR2 is FQNEAQ (reference sequence). Material: PBMCs. This clonotype was sampled from a young man in good health and CMV-seropositive. The genes are TRBV7-9 and TRBJ2-2; no clear D gene. The CDR3 region has the DNA TGTTCCAGCACCCTCTTGAACACCGGGGAGCTGTTTTTT. Amino acids: CSSTLLNTGELFF.